This entry features one TCR beta chain sequence. The clone's antigen remains unknown. No much larger clone is present one base from it, and per-base qualities are unavailable. The cysteine opens and the phenylalanine closes a CDR3 of 15 amino acids. Left in the record is the CDR3 DNA by itself, 45 bases read in frame from the first base. V is cut back by 7 bases and J by 3 bases, with 10 bases in the junction unmatched. According to the germline V gene, CDR1 reads ENHRY and CDR2 reads SYGVKD. The sample is drawn from a study of technical replicates of blood from a handful of donors (dated by TCRdb to about 2017). The method behind the library was the immunoSEQ multiplex PCR assay. TCRdb obtained this table from immuneACCESS and retained in-frame rearrangements with V and J assigned. These tables miss some clones; where compared with another copy, unresolved V genes account for less than half of the shortfall, and the remainder is unexplained. This sample has roughly 52,000 clones in its table, and nearly 95% of those were observed once. Just over 3% of the sample comes from the top ten.

The chain was built from TRBV10-3 and TRBJ2-7, with 9 middle bases fitting TRBD1. This sequence originates from a human donor in good health. Some clones in this sample may be carry-over from other donors' samples. The sample was PBMCs. DNA sequence: TGTGCCATCACCGACCCTACAGGGGGCAACTACGAGCAGTACTTC. This is translated as CAITDPTGGNYEQYF.